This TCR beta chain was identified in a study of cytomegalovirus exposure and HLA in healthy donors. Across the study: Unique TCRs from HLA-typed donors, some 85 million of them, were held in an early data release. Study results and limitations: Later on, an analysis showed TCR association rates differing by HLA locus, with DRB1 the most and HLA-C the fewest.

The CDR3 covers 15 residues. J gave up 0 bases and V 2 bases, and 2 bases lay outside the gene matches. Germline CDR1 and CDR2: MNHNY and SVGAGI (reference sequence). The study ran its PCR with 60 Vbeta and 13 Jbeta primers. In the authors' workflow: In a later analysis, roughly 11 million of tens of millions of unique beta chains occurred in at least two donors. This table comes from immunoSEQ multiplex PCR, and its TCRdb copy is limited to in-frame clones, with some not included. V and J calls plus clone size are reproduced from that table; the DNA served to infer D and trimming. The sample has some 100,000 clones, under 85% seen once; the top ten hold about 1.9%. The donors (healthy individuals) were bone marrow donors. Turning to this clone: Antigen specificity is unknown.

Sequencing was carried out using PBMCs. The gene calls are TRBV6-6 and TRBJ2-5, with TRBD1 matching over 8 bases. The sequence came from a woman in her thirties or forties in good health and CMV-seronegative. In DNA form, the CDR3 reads TGTGCCAGCAGTTACCCGGGACAGGACCAAGAGACCCAGTACTTC. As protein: CASSYPGQDQETQYF.